Presented here are 8 T cell receptor beta chains from one specimen sequenced in a study of blood T cells in healthy people across ages. A second roughly 6 to 12 cycle PCR used barcoded and J-beta primers. TCRdb passed the 5' RACE reads through MiXCR, listing each CDR3 protein once. The sample has 1.5 million to 2 million distinct CDR3 sequences; 28% are singletons. The sample taken for sequencing was blood. These receptors all come from a woman aged 30 to 39 in good health.

This rearrangement joins TRBV5-5 to TRBJ2-6; possible D gene TRBD1, 6 bases. V was shortened by 2 bases and J by 1 base, with 19 bases between the two germline ends. The germline V gene encodes CDR1 SGHKS and CDR2 YYEKEE (reference sequence). The CDR3 is 19 residues long. The CDR3 protein is CASSFRDILFQSGANVLTF. In nucleotides, the CDR3 is TGTGCCAGCAGCTTCCGGGACATCTTATTCCAATCTGGGGCCAACGTCCTGACTTTC.

This chain uses TRBV14 with TRBJ2-4, with D unresolved. The J call is uncertain, as TRBJ2-7 better fits the DNA end. Germline V gene data show CDR1 as SGHDN and CDR2 as FVKESK. CDR3 length: 11 residues. CDR3 bases: TGTGCCAGCAGTACGGCCCACGAGCAGTACTTC. It yields the protein CASSTAHEQYF.

This clonotype was picked up a small number of times. The V and J genes are TRBV12-3 or TRBV12-4 and TRBJ1-1, with a possible D match to TRBD1 (5 bases). Between the trimmed V and J ends, which lost 6 bases and 4 bases, there was a span of 18 bases. This CDR3 spans 15 amino acids. The CDR3 DNA follows: TGTGCCAGCAGCCAGTTTAGGGACGAGGGCACTGAAGCTTTCTTT. Translated, it gives CASSQFRDEGTEAFF.

The V call is TRBV4-2, the J call TRBJ1-2, with D uncertain. V dropped 3 bases and J dropped 0 bases, with 8 bases sitting between them. The CDR3 is 14 residues long. CDR1 is LGHNA and CDR2 is YNFKEQ in the germline V gene. The CDR3, as DNA: TGTGCCAGCAGCCAGGACCGTTCTAACTATGGCTACACCTTC. It specifies CASSQDRSNYGYTF.

This clonotype appeared many times. The J gene is TRBJ2-1, the V gene TRBV30, with 7 nucleotides matching TRBD1. The CDR3 length is 12 residues. Germline lookup yields CDR1 GTSNPN and CDR2 SVGIG (reference sequence). Unmatched junction bases numbered 2, after V lost 3 bases and J lost 6 bases. CDR3 in amino acids: CAWRPGGNEQFF. DNA for the CDR3: TGTGCCTGGAGGCCAGGGGGCAATGAGCAGTTCTTC.

The CDR3 DNA reads as TGTGCCAGCAGCGGGAGGAAGGGGCAAGAGACCCAGTACTTC. Amino acid sequence: CASSGRKGQETQYF. The rearrangement uses TRBV12-3 or TRBV12-4 and TRBJ2-5, with 7 bases that match TRBD2. The V and J ends lost 6 bases and 2 bases, in that order; junction bases with no gene match: 6. The CDR3 runs to 14 residues.

Points on this clonotype: A much larger clone differs by one base, so this may be a read error. The chain is built from TRBV28 and TRBJ2-7, with D unclear. Germline V gene sequence: CDR1 MDHEN, CDR2 SYDVKM. The CDR3 loop spans 13 amino acids. V was clipped by 3 bases and J by 3 bases, with 9 bases between them. CDR3 DNA: TGTGCCAGCAGTTTTAACAGCCGCTACGAGCAGTACTTC. Its translation: CASSFNSRYEQYF. Full variable domain (remainder filled in from reference TRBV28 and TRBJ2-7): DVKVTQSSRYLVKRTGEKVFLECVQDMDHENMFWYRQDPGLGLRLIYFSYDVKMKEKGDIPEGYSVSREKKERFSLILESASTNQTSMYLCASSFNSRYEQYFGPGTRLTVT.

About this clonotype: One end of the junction does not line up with germline, which may come from a read error. J is TRBJ1-4 and V is TRBV3-1; D gene uncertain. Germline assignment: CDR1 LGHDT and CDR2 YNNKEL (reference sequence). This CDR3 comprises 15 residues. CDR3 DNA: TGTGCCAGCAGCCAAGGCGGTCGACAAGGCGAAAAACCGTTTTTT. As protein: CASSQGGRQGEKPFF. The full variable domain, with the rest looked up from reference TRBV3-1 and TRBJ1-4, is DTAVSQTPKYLVTQMGNDKSIKCEQNLGHDTMYWYKQDSKKFLKIMFSYNNKELIINETVPNRFSPKSPDKAHLNLHINSLELGDSAVYFCASSQGGRQGEKPFFGSGTQLSVL.